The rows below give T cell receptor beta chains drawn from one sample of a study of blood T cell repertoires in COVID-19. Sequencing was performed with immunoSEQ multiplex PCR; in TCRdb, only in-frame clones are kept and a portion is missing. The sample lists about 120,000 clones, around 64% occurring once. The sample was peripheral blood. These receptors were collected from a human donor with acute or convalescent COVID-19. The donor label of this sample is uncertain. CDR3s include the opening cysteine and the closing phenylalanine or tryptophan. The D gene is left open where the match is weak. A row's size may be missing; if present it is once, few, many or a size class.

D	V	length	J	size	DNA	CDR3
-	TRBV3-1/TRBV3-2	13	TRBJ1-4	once	TGTGCCAGCAGTTGGGCCCAGAATGAAAAACTGTTTTTT	CASSWAQNEKLFF
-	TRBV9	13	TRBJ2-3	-	TGTGCCAGCAGCGTAGTAACAGGGAATACGCAGTATTTT	CASSVVTGNTQYF
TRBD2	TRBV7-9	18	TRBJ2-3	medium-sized	TGTGCCAGCAGCCGGGGTAGCGGGGGCCCCGGGGGCACAGATACGCAGTATTTT	CASSRGSGGPGGTDTQYF
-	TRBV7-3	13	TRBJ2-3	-	TGTGCCAGCAGCTCACAGCTCACAGATACGCAGTATTTT	CASSSQLTDTQYF
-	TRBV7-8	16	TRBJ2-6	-	TGTGCCAGCAGACCCGGCCGGTGGGCCGGGGCCAACGTCCTGACTTTC	CASRPGRWAGANVLTF
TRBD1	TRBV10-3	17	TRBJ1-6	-	TGTGCCATCAGCCAACCCGGGACAGGGTGGAATGATTCACCCCTCCACTTT	CAISQPGTGWNDSPLHF
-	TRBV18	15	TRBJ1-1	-	TGTGCCAGCTCACAGTCGGGAGTCAGGAACACTGAAGCTTTCTTT	CASSQSGVRNTEAFF
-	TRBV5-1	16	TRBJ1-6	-	TGCGCCAGCAGCTTGGGAGGGGACACCCATAATTCACCCCTCCACTTT	CASSLGGDTHNSPLHF
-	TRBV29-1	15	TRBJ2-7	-	TGCAGCGTCGGCTCGACGGGACTCCCAGCAAGGGAGCAGTACTTC	CSVGSTGLPAREQYF
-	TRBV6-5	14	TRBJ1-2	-	TGTGCCACCAACCCATTGGGGGGGCAGGGCAGAGGCACCTTC	CATNPLGGQGRGTF
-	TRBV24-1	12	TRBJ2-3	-	TGTGCCACCAGTGCAGGCACAGATACGCAGTATTTT	CATSAGTDTQYF
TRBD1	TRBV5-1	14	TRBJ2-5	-	TGCGCCAGCAGCATACAGGGGGTCCAAGAGACCCAGTACTTC	CASSIQGVQETQYF